The sample holds a few counts of the clone carrying this T cell receptor beta chain. Antigen: not known. The data were obtained in a study of beta chain features in type 1 diabetes. Findings and limits, study-wide: Type 1 diabetes patients had TCRB CDR3s that were shorter (moderately but significantly so) in all four CD4+ subsets. Within the patient group, naive, central memory and Treg TCRB repertoires appeared more similar to each other than within healthy donors. Insertions were fewer and deletions more numerous at VDJ junctions in type 1 diabetes patients.

The study reverse transcribed the entire isolated RNA, so it sequenced expressed TCRB transcripts. There were around 3.5 million reads on average in the naive, central memory and regulatory T cell samples. Data came from immunoSEQ multiplex PCR; TCRdb stores just in-frame clones and leaves some out. In the table there are hundreds of thousands of clones, about an eighth of which are singletons. The CDR3 loop spans 16 amino acids. Trimming cost V 6 bases and J 3 bases, with 20 bases left between them. Per the germline V gene, CDR1 is MDHEN and CDR2 is SYDVKM. The receptor comes from a man aged 18 to 30 with type 1 diabetes. The V call is TRBV28, the J call TRBJ1-1; D not certain. Sequencing input: naive CD4+ T cells from blood. Written as DNA, the CDR3 is TGTGCCAGCAGCCCTACCCCCGGATCGAGGGACACTGAAGCTTTCTTT. This sequence encodes CASSPTPGSRDTEAFF.